This TCR beta chain is drawn from a study of blood T cell repertoires in COVID-19. TCRdb's table, derived via immunoSEQ multiplex PCR, lists solely in-frame clones and lacks some. Of roughly 180,000 clones listed, approximately 86% are singletons. The germline V gene encodes CDR1 LNHNV and CDR2 YYDKDF (reference sequence). The CDR3 is 15 amino acids. V lost 0 bases and J 9 bases, leaving 15 bases between the germline ends. This rearrangement joins TRBV15 to TRBJ2-1; D is possibly TRBD2 (5 bases). Sequenced sample: peripheral blood. The clonotype originates from a man in his sixties with acute or convalescent COVID-19. The CDR3 nucleotides read TGTGCCACCAGCAGAGAAGCGCGAGGGATTGGTGAGCAGTTCTTC. The encoded protein is CATSREARGIGEQFF.